This T cell receptor (beta chain) was captured by sequencing in a study of T cell changes during pregnancy in multiple sclerosis (dated by TCRdb to about 2019). Study-level background: The study looked at changes in the T cell repertoire across pregnancy in women with multiple sclerosis.

Concerning this clone itself: Its antigen is currently not known. No base quality values were provided; no much bigger clone lies one nucleotide off.

Library preparation used the immunoSEQ multiplex PCR assay. TCRdb took this table from immuneACCESS and kept in-frame rearrangements with V and J called. Such tables lack part of the clones; where checked against another copy, unresolved V genes explain under half of the gap, and the rest is unexplained. This sample gives fewer than 45,000 clones in total; around 89% of them show up just once. The ten most abundant clones make up 5.5% to 6% of the sample. Per the germline V gene (reference sequence), SEHNR is the CDR1 and FQNEAQ is the CDR2. Reading from cysteine to phenylalanine, the CDR3 counts 11 amino acids. Left in the record is the CDR3 DNA by itself, 33 bases read in frame from the first base. Cut back by 5 bases and 10 bases, the V and J ends lie 9 bases apart.

The source material was CD8+ T cells from peripheral blood mononuclear cells, sampled after pregnancy. This TCR was recovered from a female donor in good health, enrolled as a control in a pregnancy study. This chain joins TRBV7-9 to TRBJ2-1, with the D gene not confidently named. The DNA sequence is given as TGTGCCAGCAGCCCCGCTGAGGAGCAGTTCTTC. The encoded protein is CASSPAEEQFF.